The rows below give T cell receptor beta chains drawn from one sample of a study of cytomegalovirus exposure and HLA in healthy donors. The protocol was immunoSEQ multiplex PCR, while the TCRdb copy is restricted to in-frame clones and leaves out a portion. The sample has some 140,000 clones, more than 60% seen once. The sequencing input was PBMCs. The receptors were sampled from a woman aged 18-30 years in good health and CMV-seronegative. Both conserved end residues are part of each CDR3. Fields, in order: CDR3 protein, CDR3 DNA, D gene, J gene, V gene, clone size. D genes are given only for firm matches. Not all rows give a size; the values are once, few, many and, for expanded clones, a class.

cdr3_aa: CASRKQRENTEAFF
cdr3_nt: TGTGCCAGCAGGAAACAGAGGGAAAACACTGAAGCTTTCTTT
d_call: -
j_call: TRBJ1-1
v_call: TRBV2
clone_size: -

cdr3_aa: CASSLARSSRQETQYF
cdr3_nt: TGTGCCAGCAGCTTAGCGCGATCCTCCCGCCAAGAGACCCAGTACTTC
d_call: -
j_call: TRBJ2-5
v_call: TRBV7-9
clone_size: once

cdr3_aa: CAWNHQSADTQYF
cdr3_nt: TGTGCCTGGAATCACCAAAGCGCAGATACGCAGTATTTT
d_call: -
j_call: TRBJ2-3
v_call: TRBV30
clone_size: -

cdr3_aa: CASSPGTGENEKLFF
cdr3_nt: TGTGCCAGCAGCCCCGGGACAGGGGAAAATGAAAAACTGTTTTTT
d_call: TRBD1
j_call: TRBJ1-4
v_call: TRBV7-6
clone_size: -

cdr3_aa: CASSQRLSGEGYTGELFF
cdr3_nt: TGCGCCAGCAGCCAACGTCTTAGCGGGGAGGGGTACACCGGGGAGCTGTTTTTT
d_call: TRBD2
j_call: TRBJ2-2
v_call: TRBV4-1
clone_size: -

cdr3_aa: CASSGLADYEQYF
cdr3_nt: TGTGCCAGCAGTGGACTAGCGGACTACGAGCAGTACTTC
d_call: TRBD2
j_call: TRBJ2-7
v_call: TRBV2
clone_size: few

cdr3_aa: CASSIAAGGHEQYF
cdr3_nt: TGTGCCAGTAGTATAGCAGCGGGAGGCCACGAGCAGTACTTC
d_call: TRBD2
j_call: TRBJ2-7
v_call: TRBV19
clone_size: -

cdr3_aa: CAISEATVPANYGYTF
cdr3_nt: TGTGCCATCAGTGAGGCAACAGTCCCAGCTAACTATGGCTACACCTTC
d_call: -
j_call: TRBJ1-2
v_call: TRBV10-3
clone_size: -

cdr3_aa: CSVGASGTSWKQYF
cdr3_nt: TGCAGCGTGGGGGCTAGCGGGACTAGTTGGAAGCAGTACTTC
d_call: TRBD2
j_call: TRBJ2-7
v_call: TRBV29-1
clone_size: -

cdr3_aa: CASSPTGGFGYTF
cdr3_nt: TGCGCCAGCAGCCCGACAGGGGGCTTCGGCTACACCTTC
d_call: TRBD1
j_call: TRBJ1-2
v_call: TRBV5-1
clone_size: -

cdr3_aa: CSVEIRQGNYGYTF
cdr3_nt: TGCAGCGTTGAAATCAGACAGGGAAACTATGGCTACACCTTC
d_call: TRBD1
j_call: TRBJ1-2
v_call: TRBV29-1
clone_size: -

cdr3_aa: CACSRLADISKDTQYF
cdr3_nt: TGTGCCTGCTCCAGACTAGCGGACATATCCAAAGATACGCAGTATTTT
d_call: TRBD2
j_call: TRBJ2-3
v_call: TRBV30
clone_size: -

cdr3_aa: CASSRASSYEQYF
cdr3_nt: TGTGCCAGCAGTCGAGCCTCGTCCTACGAGCAGTACTTC
d_call: -
j_call: TRBJ2-7
v_call: TRBV6-5
clone_size: -

cdr3_aa: CASSLLAGELNEQFF
cdr3_nt: TGTGCCAGCTCCCTCCTAGCGGGAGAGTTAAATGAGCAGTTCTTC
d_call: TRBD2
j_call: TRBJ2-1
v_call: TRBV18
clone_size: -

cdr3_aa: CASRLQEGKTEAFF
cdr3_nt: TGTGCCAGCAGGCTCCAGGAGGGGAAGACTGAAGCTTTCTTT
d_call: -
j_call: TRBJ1-1
v_call: TRBV7-9
clone_size: -

cdr3_aa: CASSESGLADYEQYF
cdr3_nt: TGTGCCAGCAGTGAATCGGGGCTAGCGGACTACGAGCAGTACTTC
d_call: TRBD2
j_call: TRBJ2-7
v_call: TRBV6-1
clone_size: few